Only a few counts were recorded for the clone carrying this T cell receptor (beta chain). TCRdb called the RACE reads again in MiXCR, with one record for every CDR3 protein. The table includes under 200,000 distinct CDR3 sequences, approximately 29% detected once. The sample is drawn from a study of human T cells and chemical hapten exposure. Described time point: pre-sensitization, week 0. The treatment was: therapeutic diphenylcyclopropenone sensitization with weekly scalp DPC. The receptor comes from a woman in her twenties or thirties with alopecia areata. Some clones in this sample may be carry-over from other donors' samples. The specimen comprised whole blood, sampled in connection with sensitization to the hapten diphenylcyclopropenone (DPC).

CDR3 nucleotides: TGCAGCGTAGCTAGGGGGTTGGGTGAAGCTTTCTTT. Protein product: CSVARGLGEAFF. This chain joins TRBV29-1 and TRBJ1-1, with D tentatively TRBD1 (6 bases). CDR3 length equals 12 residues. Germline lookup yields CDR1 SQVTM and CDR2 ANQGSEA. Trimming stripped 6 bases from V and 7 bases from J, with 15 bases between. Full variable domain (missing parts from reference TRBV29-1 and TRBJ1-1): SAVISQKPSRDICQRGTSLTIQCQVDSQVTMMFWYRQQPGQSLTLIATANQGSEATYESGFVIDKFPISRPNLTFSTLTVSNMSPEDSSIYLCSVARGLGEAFFGQGTRLTVV.